These 27 T cell receptor beta chains were all obtained from the same sample, sequenced in a study of post-analysis software for immune sequencing data. Study conclusions and caveats: TRBV5-6, TRBV5-1 and TRBV20-1 were among roughly five TRBV segments more frequent in patients than controls.

TCR beta cDNA libraries included unique molecular identifiers. TCRdb itself ran the PCR reads through MiXCR, one entry per CDR3 protein. The table has roughly 800,000 distinct CDR3 sequences, 40% to 55% seen once. Their target antigens are unknown. Sequenced sample: blood. These receptors came from a girl aged 5 to 17 with multiple sclerosis.

This clonotype was counted a few times. The V gene is TRBV6-1, the J gene TRBJ1-1; TRBD1 aligns across 12 bases. The trim removed 5 bases at V and 6 bases at J, leaving 16 bases unmatched. Germline loops: CDR1 MNHNS, CDR2 SASEGT. This CDR3 has 18 amino acids. The DNA for the CDR3 is TGTGCCAGCAGTCGGGACGGCGGGACAGGGGGCTCAGTGGCTGAAGCTTTCTTT. This encodes CASSRDGGTGGSVAEAFF.

CDR3 nucleotides: TGTGCCAGCAGCTTAGGGGACTTCCACGAGCAGTACTTC. Translating gives CASSLGDFHEQYF. This chain links TRBV7-6 with TRBJ2-7; D may be TRBD2 (6 bases). From germline, CDR1 is SGHVS and CDR2 FNYEAQ. The V and J ends lost 1 base and 5 bases respectively, with 9 bases between them. The CDR3 length is 13 residues. Full variable domain (remainder filled in from reference TRBV7-6 and TRBJ2-7): GAGVSQSPRYKVTKRGQDVALRCDPISGHVSLYWYRQALGQGPEFLTYFNYEAQQDKSGLPNDRFSAERPEGSISTLTIQRTEQRDSAMYRCASSLGDFHEQYFGPGTRLTVT.

This clonotype was seen more than once but under ten times. The V call is TRBV20-1, the J call TRBJ2-7; D is undetermined. Trimming removed 1 base at V and 2 bases at J, with 18 bases between. The germline V gene has CDR1 DFQATT and CDR2 SNEGSKA (reference sequence). The CDR3 loop spans 16 amino acids. CDR3 amino acids: CSARVAAPQLPYEQYF. The CDR3 nucleotides are TGCAGTGCTAGAGTCGCGGCCCCTCAGCTACCCTACGAGCAGTACTTC.

The rearrangement joins TRBV7-9 to TRBJ2-2; D unclear. This CDR3 comprises 13 residues. Per germline, CDR1 SEHNR and CDR2 FQNEAQ (reference sequence). With 1 base removed from V and 6 bases from J, the gap between germline ends came to 6 bases. The CDR3 is CASSLDVPGELFF. CDR3 sequence (DNA): TGTGCCAGCAGCTTAGACGTCCCCGGGGAGCTGTTTTTT.

The table lists this clonotype with a count of one. The genes are TRBV11-2 and TRBJ2-7, with unresolved D. The V and J ends lost 1 base and 7 bases respectively, with 11 bases between them. Germline V gene lookup returns CDR1 SGHAT and CDR2 FQNNGV. This CDR3 has 13 residues. CDR3 coding DNA: TGTGCCAGCAGCTTAGGACGCGAACGGGAGCAGTACTTC. It yields the protein CASSLGREREQYF.

The rearrangement links TRBV6-6 to TRBJ1-5; no definite D call. The CDR3 length is 16 residues. Per the germline V gene, CDR1 is MNHNY and CDR2 is SVGAGI (reference sequence). The ends were cut back, 2 bases at V and 4 bases at J, with 15 bases in the middle. The CDR3 bases are TGTGCCAGCAGTTACCTGGACGCCAGGAGGAATCAGCCCCAGCATTTT. The encoded protein is CASSYLDARRNQPQHF.

Points on this clonotype: This may come from a read error, since a much larger clone is one base off. This rearrangement joins TRBV5-1 to TRBJ1-6, with 10 bases matching TRBD1. Per germline, CDR1 SGHRS and CDR2 YFSETQ. This CDR3 spans 16 amino acids. This CDR3 reads CASSLKGQGSNSPPHF. The CDR3 DNA follows: TGCGCCAGCAGCTTAAAGGGACAGGGGTCTAATTCACCCCCCCACTTT. The full variable domain, rest sourced from reference TRBV5-1 and TRBJ1-6, is KAGVTQTPRYLIKTRGQQVTLSCSPISGHRSVSWYQQTPGQGLQFLFEYFSETQRNKGNFPGRFSGRQFSNSRSEMNVSTLELGDSALYLCASSLKGQGSNSPPHFGNGTRLTVT.

The chain couples TRBV7-3 to TRBJ2-5; TRBD2 is a possible D gene (5 bases). V was pared by 5 bases and J by 5 bases, with 15 bases between. Per the germline V gene, CDR1 is SGHTA and CDR2 is FQGTGA. The CDR3 is 14 residues long. For the CDR3, the DNA is TGTGCCAGCAGCCCGTACGGGGTGGGGGAGACCCAGTACTTC. It encodes CASSPYGVGETQYF.

The chain couples TRBV5-1 to TRBJ1-1, with 7 positions matching TRBD1. Looked up from germline, CDR1 is SGHRS and CDR2 is YFSETQ. The CDR3 has 15 amino acids. Trimming cost V 4 bases and J 0 bases; bases outside gene matches: 6. The CDR3 DNA follows: TGCGCCAGCAGCCCGACAGGGTACCTGAACACTGAAGCTTTCTTT. It yields the protein CASSPTGYLNTEAFF.

The table lists this clonotype with a few counts. The chain employs TRBV12-3 or TRBV12-4 and TRBJ1-2; D possibly corresponds to TRBD1 (5 bases). CDR3 size: 14 residues. Trimming took off 7 bases at V and 4 bases at J, with 16 bases between the two ends. The CDR3 loop reads CASTQGTDLYGYTF. CDR3 coding DNA: TGTGCCAGCACCCAAGGGACGGATCTCTATGGCTACACCTTC.

The chain couples TRBV24-1 to TRBJ2-5; D gene unclear. The closer fit of TRBJ2-7 to the DNA end suggests the J call may be wrong. CDR3 length: 13 amino acids. CDR1 and CDR2 (germline): KGHDR, SFDVKD. The CDR3 DNA reads TGTGCCACCAGTGACCCCCTGAATCGCGAGCAGTACTTC. Translation gives CATSDPLNREQYF.

The rearrangement links TRBV5-1 to TRBJ2-1, with 10 bases that match TRBD2. CDR3 length: 19 residues. V shed 4 bases and J 7 bases; nucleotides not matched to a gene: 20. The V gene's germline CDR1 is SGHRS and CDR2 YFSETQ. CDR3 nucleotide sequence: TGCGCCAGCAGCGCCCGGCGAGCGGGAGGGCCTTCAGGAAGGAATGAGCAGTTCTTC. Its protein product is CASSARRAGGPSGRNEQFF.

The V call is TRBV27, the J call TRBJ1-2; D is ambiguous. V gave up 5 bases and J gave up 0 bases, with 10 bases separating them. Germline V gene data show CDR1 as MNHEY and CDR2 as SMNVEV (reference sequence). This CDR3 contains 14 residues. Here the CDR3 reads CASSPRLANYGYTF. DNA of the CDR3: TGTGCCAGCAGTCCCCGACTAGCTAACTATGGCTACACCTTC.

This clonotype was detected only a few times. V and J are TRBV12-3 or TRBV12-4 and TRBJ1-1; a weak D match, TRBD1 (5 bases). V lost 0 bases to trimming and J lost 3 bases, with 11 bases between them. CDR3 size: 15 residues. The CDR3 reads CASSLAMGDYTEAFF. The DNA for the CDR3 is TGTGCCAGCAGTTTAGCGATGGGGGATTACACTGAAGCTTTCTTT.

The J gene is TRBJ1-2, the V gene TRBV6-1, with TRBD1 matching over 8 bases. In germline, CDR1 is MNHNS, CDR2 SASEGT. V shed 0 bases and J 4 bases; nucleotides not matched to a gene: 4. This CDR3 has 15 amino acids. CDR3 nucleotides: TGTGCCAGCAGTGAAGCCCCGGACAGGGTCTATGGCTACACCTTC. Translating gives CASSEAPDRVYGYTF.

The chain couples TRBV12-3 or TRBV12-4 to TRBJ1-2, with unresolved D. Trimming cost V 7 bases and J 4 bases, with 13 bases left between them. The CDR3 spans 13 residues. Here the CDR3 reads CASTLGQSYGYTF. In DNA, the CDR3 is TGTGCCAGCACCCTTGGGCAGTCCTATGGCTACACCTTC.

The gene calls are TRBV7-8 and TRBJ1-5, with D maybe TRBD1 (6 bases). Trimming cost V 1 base and J 1 base, with 14 bases left between them. The CDR3 has 17 amino acids. CDR1 SGHVS and CDR2 FQNEAQ come from the germline V gene. This CDR3 reads CASSLGARRGSNQPQHF. CDR3 in DNA: TGTGCCAGCAGCTTAGGCGCTCGCAGGGGAAGCAATCAGCCCCAGCATTTT.

The genes are TRBV6-5 and TRBJ2-1, with 7 nucleotides matching TRBD1. V dropped 0 bases and J dropped 7; count of bases not matched to a gene: 3. CDR1 MNHEY and CDR2 SVGAGI come from the germline V gene. The CDR3 consists of 14 residues. The CDR3 sequence is CASSYSQGRNEQFF. The CDR3 bases are TGTGCCAGCAGTTACTCACAGGGGCGAAATGAGCAGTTCTTC.

This clonotype turned up a few times. This chain links TRBV20-1 with TRBJ1-4, with D tentatively TRBD1 (5 bases). Trimming shortened V by 1 base and J by 8 bases, and 11 bases separated the two germline ends. The CDR3 consists of 13 residues. The germline gives CDR1 DFQATT, CDR2 SNEGSKA (reference sequence). CDR3 nucleotide sequence: TGCAGTGCTAGAGCGACGGGGCGGGAAAAACTGTTTTTT. It specifies CSARATGREKLFF.

CDR3 amino acids: CASSYREAGANVLTF. The CDR3 bases are TGTGCCAGCAGTTACAGGGAGGCCGGGGCCAACGTCCTGACTTTC. J is TRBJ2-6 and V is TRBV6-5, with D maybe TRBD2 (6 bases). Trimming left V 2 bases short and J 4 bases short, with 9 bases between. Germline V gene data show CDR1 as MNHEY and CDR2 as SVGAGI. CDR3 length: 15 residues.

This chain uses TRBV18 with TRBJ2-3; D gene unclear. Germline V gene sequence: CDR1 KGHSH, CDR2 LQKENI. The CDR3 has 13 residues. The V end lost 6 bases, the J end lost 2 bases, and 9 bases lay between the germline ends. CDR3 amino acids: CASSPSLTDTQYF. Here the CDR3 DNA reads TGTGCCAGCTCCCCGTCGCTCACAGATACGCAGTATTTT.

The CDR3 sequence: CASSHEGLAGKYEQYF. The CDR3, as DNA: TGTGCCAGCAGCCATGAGGGACTAGCGGGAAAGTACGAGCAGTACTTC. This chain links TRBV3-1 with TRBJ2-5, with TRBD2 identical over 13 bases. The J call is doubtful: the DNA matches TRBJ2-7 better. Germline V gene lookup returns CDR1 LGHDT and CDR2 YNNKEL (reference sequence). This CDR3 is 16 amino acids long.

This chain uses TRBV6-6 with TRBJ2-5; TRBD2 matches 12 bases. Germline V gene data show CDR1 as MNHNY and CDR2 as SVGAGI (reference sequence). This CDR3 spans 15 amino acids. V lost 6 bases, J lost 5 bases, and 7 bases stayed unmatched. The CDR3 protein is CASRASGRARETQYF. CDR3 DNA: TGTGCCAGCAGGGCTAGCGGGAGGGCCAGGGAGACCCAGTACTTC.

The V call is TRBV12-3 or TRBV12-4, the J call TRBJ1-5; D unclear. Trimming stripped 2 bases from V and 0 bases from J, with 11 bases between. The CDR3 spans 16 residues. CDR3 in DNA: TGTGCCAGCAGTTTAAAGGGCTCTCATAGCAATCAGCCCCAGCATTTT. This encodes CASSLKGSHSNQPQHF.

This sequence joins TRBV29-1 and TRBJ1-5, with D possibly being TRBD1 (5 bases). Per germline, CDR1 SQVTM and CDR2 ANQGSEA. The CDR3 is 13 residues long. The V gene lost 4 bases and the J gene lost 3 bases, with 10 bases spanning the gap. For the CDR3, the DNA is TGCAGCGTTGTCGACAGCTACAATCAGCCCCAGCATTTT. Translation gives CSVVDSYNQPQHF.

This clonotype was recorded a few times. The V and J genes are TRBV29-1 and TRBJ2-2; 8 bases agree with TRBD1. There are 13 residues in the CDR3. The germline V gene encodes CDR1 SQVTM and CDR2 ANQGSEA. V was pared by 3 bases and J by 8 bases, with 5 bases of the junction left unmatched. In DNA, the CDR3 is TGCAGCGTTGAGGCAGGGGGCCATGGGGAGCTGTTTTTT. Amino acids: CSVEAGGHGELFF.

This clonotype was detected a few times. The chain uses TRBV3-1 and TRBJ2-1; the D gene is possibly TRBD2 (5 bases). CDR1 is LGHDT, CDR2 YNNKEL, per germline (reference sequence). V was cut by 2 bases and J by 2 bases, with 10 bases left in between. CDR3 length: 15 residues. CDR3 loop: CASSQRTRPYNEQFF. The CDR3 coding sequence is TGTGCCAGCAGCCAAAGGACTCGACCCTACAATGAGCAGTTCTTC.